The 14 T cell receptor beta chains given below trace back to one sample, sequenced in a study of early T cells in non-severe SARS-CoV-2 infection (dated by TCRdb to the early 2020s). Receptor libraries were prepared by 5' RACE. The instrument was a NextSeq 500. TCRdb applied fastp at Q25 and MiXCR to the public reads, then kept only in-frame beta chains. Entries that share a CDR3 protein sequence are merged under the most common genes and DNA. This sample gives about 60,000 distinct CDR3 sequences in total; around 10% of them show up just once. Of the sample, approximately 15% is held by the ten largest clones. The sample comprised whole blood. Every receptor here comes from an adult who was a healthcare worker with PCR-confirmed SARS-CoV-2 infection or an uninfected control (not recorded which).

The CDR3 DNA is TGTGCCAGCAGTATGACCGGGACTACCTACGAGCAGTACTTC. This gives the protein CASSMTGTTYEQYF. V gene TRBV6-2 or TRBV6-3 combines with J gene TRBJ2-7, with 7 bases identical to TRBD2. Unmatched junction bases numbered 6, after V lost 5 bases and J lost 2 bases. The CDR3 loop spans 14 amino acids. CDR1 MNHEY and CDR2 SVGEGT come from the germline V gene.

The genes are TRBV29-1 and TRBJ2-1, with D perhaps TRBD2 (6 bases). This CDR3 region has 15 residues. The germline CDR1 and CDR2 sequences are SQVTM and ANQGSEA. V dropped 3 bases and J dropped 2 bases, with 14 bases sitting between them. CDR3 sequence reads: CSVEGAGRAYNEQFF. The CDR3 bases are TGCAGCGTTGAGGGAGCGGGCCGCGCCTACAATGAGCAGTTCTTC.

V gene TRBV5-4 combines with J gene TRBJ2-3; D is possibly TRBD1 (6 bases). CDR1 is SGHNT, CDR2 YYREEE, per germline (reference sequence). The V and J ends lost 0 bases and 2 bases respectively, with 16 bases between them. This CDR3 is built from 17 residues. DNA for the CDR3: TGTGCCAGCAGCTTGGCAGGGGTCGCCTCTCCCACAGATACGCAGTATTTT. This translates into CASSLAGVASPTDTQYF.

This clonotype has ten or more counts. The CDR3 coding sequence is TGTGCCAGCAGTGAAGCGACAGGGGTTTACGAGCAGTACTTC. Amino acid sequence: CASSEATGVYEQYF. The gene calls are TRBV28 and TRBJ2-7; 8 bases line up with TRBD1. Losses at the gene ends were 5 bases for V and 4 bases for J; bases not matched to a gene: 7. This CDR3 region has 14 residues. In germline, CDR1 is MDHEN, CDR2 SYDVKM.

This clonotype was detected ten times or more. The chain links TRBV5-8 to TRBJ1-1; D call uncertain. Per the germline V gene, CDR1 is SGHTS and CDR2 is YDEGEE. V gave up 7 bases and J gave up 3 bases, with 7 bases separating them. The CDR3 contains 11 residues. As DNA, the CDR3 is TGTGCCAGCCGCATGCACACTGAAGCTTTCTTT. It specifies CASRMHTEAFF.

In its sample, this clonotype was seen many times. J is TRBJ2-2 and V is TRBV7-2; the D gene is possibly TRBD1 (5 bases). The CDR3 contains 16 residues. The germline gives CDR1 SGHTA, CDR2 FQGNSA. Trimming removed 5 bases at V and 0 bases at J, with 13 bases between. For the CDR3, the DNA is TGTGCCAGCAGCCAGAACAGGATTTCGAACACCGGGGAGCTGTTTTTT. Protein: CASSQNRISNTGELFF.

This clonotype was seen repeatedly, ten times or more. The chain recombines TRBV14 with TRBJ2-1; D gene uncertain. CDR3 length: 13 amino acids. Germline V gene sequence: CDR1 SGHDN, CDR2 FVKESK. V was shortened by 0 bases and J by 9 bases, with 9 bases between the two germline ends. CDR3 DNA: TGTGCCAGCAGCCAAGATCGACGGAGTGAGCAGTTCTTC. This gives the protein CASSQDRRSEQFF. The full variable domain, its missing parts supplied by reference TRBV14 and TRBJ2-1, is EAGVTQFPSHSVIEKGQTVTLRCDPISGHDNLYWYRRVMGKEIKFLLHFVKESKQDESGMPNNRFLAERTGGTYSTLKVQPAELEDSGVYFCASSQDRRSEQFFGPGTRLTVL.

The gene calls are TRBV20-1 and TRBJ2-7; D may be TRBD1 or TRBD2 (5 bases each). Germline lookup yields CDR1 DFQATT and CDR2 SNEGSKA (reference sequence). The ends were cut back, 3 bases at V and 2 bases at J, with 14 bases in the middle. This CDR3 comprises 14 residues. This chain's CDR3 is CSASLQGVAYEQYF. Written as DNA, the CDR3 is TGCAGTGCTAGTTTGCAGGGAGTAGCCTACGAGCAGTACTTC.

This clonotype was seen ten or more times. This chain links TRBV6-5 with TRBJ1-2; D is possibly TRBD1 (6 bases). With 5 bases removed from V and 5 bases from J, the gap between germline ends came to 12 bases. The CDR3 extends over 13 amino acids. Germline CDR1 reads MNHEY; CDR2 reads SVGAGI. CDR3 region: CASSREQGYGYTF. DNA for the CDR3: TGTGCCAGCAGTAGGGAGCAGGGGTATGGCTACACCTTC.

Points on this clonotype: A read error is possible here, since a much larger clone lies one base away. This chain joins TRBV3-1 and TRBJ2-3; perhaps D is TRBD1 or TRBD2 (6 bases each). CDR3 length: 14 amino acids. Germline loops: CDR1 LGHDT, CDR2 YNNKEL (reference sequence). CDR3 protein: CASGLTGSTDTLYF. CDR3 nucleotide sequence: TGTGCCAGCGGACTAACAGGGTCCACAGATACGCTGTATTTT.

This clonotype was seen repeatedly, ten times or more. The rearrangement uses TRBV11-2 and TRBJ2-3; TRBD2 is a possible D gene (5 bases). With 5 bases removed from V and 0 bases from J, the gap between germline ends came to 12 bases. CDR1 is SGHAT, CDR2 FQNNGV, per germline. The CDR3 is made up of 15 amino acids. The CDR3 DNA reads TGTGCCAGCAGCCGCGCCCGGGATAGCACAGATACGCAGTATTTT. Translated: CASSRARDSTDTQYF.

This clonotype was counted between two and nine times. V gene TRBV20-1 combines with J gene TRBJ2-7; the D gene is possibly TRBD1 (5 bases). Trimming took 4 bases from V and 2 from J, leaving 21 bases between them. The germline CDR1 and CDR2 sequences are DFQATT and SNEGSKA (reference sequence). This CDR3 comprises 16 residues. Here the CDR3 reads CSAMDPGWKLTYEQYF. The CDR3 bases are TGCAGTGCTATGGACCCAGGGTGGAAACTAACCTACGAGCAGTACTTC.

J is TRBJ2-5 and V is TRBV9; D is unresolved. Germline CDR1 and CDR2: SGDLS and YYNGEE. The CDR3 totals 13 residues. V gave up 3 bases and J gave up 0 bases, with 6 bases separating them. The DNA of the CDR3 is TGTGCCAGCAGCGAGTTCAACCAAGAGACCCAGTACTTC. This gives the protein CASSEFNQETQYF.

The sample holds many counts of this clonotype. This chain uses TRBV7-8 with TRBJ1-6, with D possibly TRBD1 on 5 matching bases. This CDR3 contains 16 residues. Trimming removed 3 bases from V and 9 bases from J, with 18 bases in between. Germline V gives CDR1 SGHVS, CDR2 FQNEAQ. As DNA, the CDR3 is TGTGCCAGCAGCTTGTTGGGACCAAATAGTCGTTCACCCCTCCACTTT. It translates to CASSLLGPNSRSPLHF.